Following are 22 T cell receptor beta chains from one sample sequenced in a study of T cells in Graves' hyperthyroidism and ophthalmopathy. Amplification of TCR beta CDR3 regions used RNA as the template. The study used the HTBI primer set for a first-round RT-PCR of the TCR CDR3. MiXCR was run by TCRdb on the multiplex PCR reads, yielding one entry per CDR3 protein. The repertoire includes 370,000 or so distinct CDR3 sequences, about 14% of them detected once, and around 20% sits in the top ten. The sample comprised blood. The receptors shown here come from a man aged 30-40 years with Graves' hyperthyroidism that later progressed to Graves' ophthalmopathy.

To note about this clonotype: A much larger clone lies a single base off, so this may be a read error. The chain carries TRBV28 and TRBJ2-3; D may correspond to TRBD1 or TRBD2 (6 bases each). Germline CDR1 is MDHEN and CDR2 is SYDVKM. The CDR3 totals 15 residues. CDR3 nucleotides: TGTGCCAGCAGTTTAGGGGGGCCCCCCACAGGTACGCAGTATTTT. Protein sequence: CASSLGGPPTGTQYF.

This chain's CDR3 is CASSPGTSGGTYEQYF. The DNA for the CDR3 is TGTGCCAGCAGCCCGGGGACTAGCGGGGGCACCTACGAGCAGTACTTC. The chain uses TRBV6-1 and TRBJ2-7, with 14 nucleotides matching TRBD2. CDR1 and CDR2 from the germline V gene are MNHNS and SASEGT. There are 16 residues in the CDR3. V shed 6 bases and J 2 bases; nucleotides not matched to a gene: 6.

The table lists this clonotype with a few counts. The chain has TRBV20-1 and TRBJ2-7, with 9 bases lining up with TRBD1. The CDR3 length is 15 residues. Germline loops: CDR1 DFQATT, CDR2 SNEGSKA (reference sequence). Trimming cost V 4 bases and J 4 bases; bases outside gene matches: 11. CDR3 sequence: CSATAGTGTKYEQYF. For the CDR3, the DNA is TGCAGTGCTACGGCCGGGACAGGGACCAAATACGAGCAGTACTTC.

This clonotype was detected many times. The gene calls are TRBV28 and TRBJ1-3; 7 nucleotides align to TRBD1. The CDR3 is 15 residues long. Looked up from germline, CDR1 is MDHEN and CDR2 is SYDVKM. The J segment lost 4 bases and the V segment lost 1 base, leaving 4 bases of the junction unmatched. The CDR3 loop is CASSLLGQYGNTIYF. DNA of the CDR3: TGTGCCAGCAGTTTATTGGGACAGTACGGAAACACCATATATTTT.

The chain recombines TRBV7-3 with TRBJ2-3, with D perhaps TRBD2 (6 bases). V lost 5 bases to trimming and J lost 0 bases, with 15 bases between them. The CDR3 length is 16 residues. The V gene's germline CDR1 is SGHTA and CDR2 FQGTGA. CDR3 bases: TGTGCCAGCAGCCGAGGGAGTGGGGGGAGCACAGATACGCAGTATTTT. Amino acid sequence: CASSRGSGGSTDTQYF.

This clonotype appeared a few times. CDR3 in DNA: TGTGCCAGTAGTATAGAAAGACAGGGGTCCAATGAGCAGTTCTTC. It encodes CASSIERQGSNEQFF. The chain combines TRBV19 with TRBJ2-1; 8 positions agree with TRBD1. The CDR3 contains 15 residues. Germline CDR1 LNHDA, CDR2 SQIVND (reference sequence). The V and J ends lost 0 bases and 6 bases, in that order; junction bases with no gene match: 4.

This clonotype was seen repeatedly, ten times or more. The chain has TRBV20-1 and TRBJ1-1; no definite D call. V shed 6 bases and J shed 11 bases, with 19 bases lying between them. The CDR3 totals 12 residues. The germline gives CDR1 DFQATT, CDR2 SNEGSKA (reference sequence). The CDR3 DNA follows: TGCAGTGCCCCATATTACGAGTTTGGGGCTTTCTTT. This translates into CSAPYYEFGAFF.

With respect to this clonotype: Its ends do not fully match the called genes, so a read error is possible. DNA of the CDR3: TGTGCCAGCAGCTTAGGAGCGGAGACCCGGTACTTC. Its protein product is CASSLGAETRYF. The rearrangement uses TRBV7-9 and TRBJ2-5, with D perhaps matching TRBD2 (5 bases). CDR3 length equals 12 residues. The germline V gene encodes CDR1 SEHNR and CDR2 FQNEAQ (reference sequence).

About this clonotype: Compared with germline, one end of the junction differs, possibly owing to a read error. The chain links TRBV4-1 to TRBJ2-2; 12 bases are a match to TRBD2. Germline V lookup: CDR1 MGHRA, CDR2 YSYEKL. The CDR3 contains 17 residues. As DNA, the CDR3 is TGCACCAGCAGCCAAGGACTAGCGGGGACCTTCACCGGGGAGCTGTTTTTT. Translated, it gives CTSSQGLAGTFTGELFF.

V and J are TRBV30 and TRBJ2-6; D ambiguous. With 4 bases removed from V and 0 bases from J, the gap between germline ends came to 19 bases. The CDR3 length is 18 residues. The germline CDR1 and CDR2 sequences are GTSNPN and SVGIG (reference sequence). The CDR3 nucleotides read TGTGCCTGGACCGGGCCCGTTCCACTATACTCTGGGGCCAACGTCCTGACTTTC. Translation: CAWTGPVPLYSGANVLTF.

This clonotype was detected many times. CDR3 bases: TGCAGTGCCGGTACGGGGGGGAGTGAGCAGTTCTTC. Its translation: CSAGTGGSEQFF. V is TRBV20-1 and J is TRBJ2-1, with TRBD2 identical over 8 bases. V gave up 6 bases and J gave up 9 bases; unmatched junction bases: 7. There are 12 residues in the CDR3. Per the germline V gene, CDR1 is DFQATT and CDR2 is SNEGSKA (reference sequence).

This clonotype was observed at least ten times. J is TRBJ2-7 and V is TRBV6-2 or TRBV6-3; 9 bases are a match to TRBD2. This CDR3 has 19 residues. Germline V CDR1 and CDR2: MNHEY, SVGEGT. The V segment lost 0 bases and the J segment 3 bases; nucleotides outside the gene matches: 15. The CDR3 reads CASSYSGGPRAGGLYEQYF. The CDR3 nucleotides are TGTGCCAGCAGTTACTCTGGTGGGCCCAGAGCGGGGGGACTCTACGAGCAGTACTTC.

This clonotype was picked up a small number of times. The chain carries TRBV6-1 and TRBJ2-5, with TRBD1 matching over 7 bases. Germline CDR1 reads MNHNS; CDR2 reads SASEGT. V lost 5 bases to trimming and J lost 1 base; unmatched junction nucleotides: 4. The CDR3 runs 14 residues. This CDR3 is CASSRRTGQETQYF. CDR3 bases: TGTGCCAGCAGTAGACGGACAGGCCAAGAGACCCAGTACTTC.

The chain employs TRBV19 and TRBJ2-2; either TRBD1 or TRBD2 may fit D (5 bases each). The CDR3 has 15 amino acids. V lost 4 bases and J lost 4, with 13 bases in between. Germline CDR1 and CDR2: LNHDA and SQIVND (reference sequence). The CDR3 loop is CASSKTGTFTGELFF. The CDR3 DNA is TGTGCCAGTAGTAAAACCGGGACCTTCACCGGGGAGCTGTTTTTT.

This clonotype was detected only a few times. The chain has TRBV5-4 and TRBJ1-2; no reliable D call. This CDR3 is built from 13 residues. CDR1 is SGHNT and CDR2 is YYREEE in the germline V gene (reference sequence). V shed 0 bases and J shed 4 bases, with 7 bases lying between them. The CDR3 DNA follows: TGTGCCAGCAGCTTGGACATGAGCTATGGCTACACCTTC. Its translation: CASSLDMSYGYTF.

This clonotype was seen at least ten times. As DNA, the CDR3 is TGTGCTAGTGCCTACAGGGGGCGAGACACCGGGGAGCTGTTTTTT. Its protein is CASAYRGRDTGELFF. The rearrangement joins TRBV12-5 to TRBJ2-2, with 9 bases identical to TRBD1. Germline trimming cut 7 bases from V and 3 bases from J; bases unmatched to any gene: 6. Germline V gene lookup returns CDR1 LGHNT and CDR2 FRNRAP. CDR3 length equals 15 residues.

This clonotype has just a few counts. The rearrangement links TRBV5-8 to TRBJ1-2; no clear D gene. The V end was cut by 1 base, the J end by 1 base, with 8 bases between. There are 14 residues in the CDR3. Germline V gives CDR1 SGHTS, CDR2 YDEGEE. CDR3: CASSLSNYNYGYTF. For the CDR3, the DNA is TGTGCCAGCAGCTTGTCCAACTATAACTATGGCTACACCTTC.

As for this clonotype: A read error is possible here, since a much larger clone lies one base away. The rearrangement links TRBV27 to TRBJ2-5, with D uncertain. Per germline, CDR1 MNHEY and CDR2 SMNVEV (reference sequence). The CDR3 is made up of 13 amino acids. The ends were cut back, 2 bases at V and 7 bases at J, with 11 bases in the middle. Here the CDR3 DNA reads TGTGCCAGCAGTTTAAAGGAATCGGGGACCCAGTACTTC. Translating it yields CASSLKESGTQYF.

This clonotype occurred many times. This chain connects TRBV20-1 to TRBJ2-1, with TRBD2 matching over 10 bases. Germline trimming cut 4 bases from V and 6 bases from J; bases unmatched to any gene: 9. The CDR3 length is 15 residues. Germline lookup yields CDR1 DFQATT and CDR2 SNEGSKA (reference sequence). The CDR3 sequence: CSATPGAGGGNEQFF. The CDR3 nucleotides read TGCAGTGCTACCCCCGGAGCGGGGGGGGGCAATGAGCAGTTCTTC.

This clonotype was recorded many times. V usage is TRBV28 and J usage is TRBJ2-7; 7 positions match TRBD1. V trimming: 6 bases; J trimming: 0 bases; junction bases outside the gene matches: 8. The CDR3 is 15 residues long. Germline CDR1 reads MDHEN; CDR2 reads SYDVKM. Here the CDR3 reads CASSSRQGSSYEQYF. DNA of the CDR3: TGTGCCAGCAGCTCCAGACAGGGAAGCTCCTACGAGCAGTACTTC.

In regard to this clonotype: Since a much larger clone is just one base distant, this may be a read error. The chain combines TRBV7-2 with TRBJ2-7; no reliable D call. In germline, CDR1 is SGHTA, CDR2 FQGNSA. There are 13 residues in the CDR3. Deletions cut 4 bases from V and 2 bases from J, with 9 bases between. The CDR3 loop is CASSSYLPYEQYF. The CDR3 DNA follows: TGTGCCAGCAGCTCGTACCTCCCCTACGAGCAGTACTTC. The variable domain in full, completed from reference TRBV7-2 and TRBJ2-7, reads GAGVSQSPSNKVTEKGKDVELRCDPISGHTALYWYRQSLGQGLEFLIYFQGNSAPDKSGLPSDRFSAERTGGSVSTLTIQRTQQEDSAVYLCASSSYLPYEQYFGPGTRLTVT.

This clonotype was seen many times. The rearrangement uses TRBV11-2 and TRBJ2-1; no clear D gene. The CDR3 is made up of 14 amino acids. The germline V gene has CDR1 SGHAT and CDR2 FQNNGV. V lost 1 base and J 8 bases, leaving 12 bases between the germline ends. The CDR3 DNA follows: TGTGCCAGCAGCTTAGTAAGTGGTTTCGATGAGCAGTTCTTC. The encoded protein is CASSLVSGFDEQFF. The whole variable domain, remainder taken from reference TRBV11-2 and TRBJ2-1, is EAGVAQSPRYKIIEKRQSVAFWCNPISGHATLYWYQQILGQGPKLLIQFQNNGVVDDSQLPKDRFSAERLKGVDSTLKIQPAKLEDSAVYLCASSLVSGFDEQFFGPGTRLTVL.